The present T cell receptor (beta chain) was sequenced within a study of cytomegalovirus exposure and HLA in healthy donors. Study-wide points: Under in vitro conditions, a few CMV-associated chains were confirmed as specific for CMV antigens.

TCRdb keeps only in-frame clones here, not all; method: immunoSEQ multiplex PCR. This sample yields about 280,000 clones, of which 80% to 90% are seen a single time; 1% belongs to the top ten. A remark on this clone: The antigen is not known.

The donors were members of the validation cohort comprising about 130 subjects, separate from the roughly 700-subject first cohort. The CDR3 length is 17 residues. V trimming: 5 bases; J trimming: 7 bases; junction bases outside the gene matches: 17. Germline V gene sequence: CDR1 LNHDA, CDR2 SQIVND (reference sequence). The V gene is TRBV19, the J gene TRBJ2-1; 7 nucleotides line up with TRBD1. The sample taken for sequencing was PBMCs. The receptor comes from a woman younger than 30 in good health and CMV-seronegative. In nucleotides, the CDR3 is TGTGCCAGTAGTTACCAGGGGGAAGGTTTGAATTGGAATGAGCAGTTCTTC. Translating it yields CASSYQGEGLNWNEQFF. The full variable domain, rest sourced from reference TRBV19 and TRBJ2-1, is DGGITQSPKYLFRKEGQNVTLSCEQNLNHDAMYWYRQDPGQGLRLIYYSQIVNDFQKGDIAEGYSVSREKKESFPLTVTSAQKNPTAFYLCASSYQGEGLNWNEQFFGPGTRLTVL.